Following are 30 T cell receptor beta chains from one sample sequenced in a study of technical replicates of blood from a few donors. Sequencing was performed with immunoSEQ multiplex PCR; in TCRdb, only in-frame clones are kept and a portion is missing. Of roughly 100,000 clones listed, 95% to 96% are singletons. Sequencing was performed on T cells isolated from PBMCs. All receptors come from a human donor in good health.

The rearrangement uses TRBV10-1 and TRBJ1-2, with D maybe TRBD1 (5 bases). Germline CDR1 is WNHNN and CDR2 is SYGVQD (reference sequence). V was pared by 6 bases and J by 2 bases, with 16 bases between. There are 15 residues in the CDR3. CDR3 DNA: TGCGCCAGCAGAGCCCGACAGTTGAAAAACTATGGCTACACCTTC. Encoded protein: CASRARQLKNYGYTF.

V and J are TRBV7-6 and TRBJ1-5; no definite D call. V lost 1 base to trimming and J lost 1 base, with 17 bases between them. The germline V gene has CDR1 SGHVS and CDR2 FNYEAQ. This CDR3 region has 18 residues. DNA for the CDR3: TGTGCCAGCAGCTTAGGTATGCACAGCCTCACAAGCAATCAGCCCCAGCATTTT. This gives the protein CASSLGMHSLTSNQPQHF. Combining the CDR3 with reference TRBV7-6 and TRBJ1-5 gives the whole variable domain GAGVSQSPRYKVTKRGQDVALRCDPISGHVSLYWYRQALGQGPEFLTYFNYEAQQDKSGLPNDRFSAERPEGSISTLTIQRTEQRDSAMYRCASSLGMHSLTSNQPQHFGDGTRLSIL.

The chain carries TRBV18 and TRBJ2-1; tentative D call: TRBD2 (6 bases). The CDR3 contains 17 residues. Between the trimmed V and J ends, which lost 0 bases and 5 bases, there was a span of 17 bases. Germline loops: CDR1 KGHSH, CDR2 LQKENI. This chain's CDR3 is CASSPPSVGGDHNEQFF. The CDR3 coding sequence is TGTGCCAGCTCACCACCGTCGGTCGGAGGGGATCACAATGAGCAGTTCTTC. Together with reference TRBV18 and TRBJ2-1, the CDR3 gives the full variable domain: NAGVMQNPRHLVRRRGQEARLRCSPMKGHSHVYWYRQLPEEGLKFMVYLQKENIIDESGMPKERFSAEFPKEGPSILRIQQVVRGDSAAYFCASSPPSVGGDHNEQFFGPGTRLTVL.

This clone has only one observation. The chain recombines TRBV6-1 with TRBJ2-7, with TRBD2 identical over 9 bases. The junction had 5 bases not matched to a gene; V was cut back by 3 bases and J by 2 bases. The CDR3 has 15 amino acids. The germline gives CDR1 MNHNS, CDR2 SASEGT. DNA of the CDR3: TGTGCCAGCAGTGAGACTAGCGGTCGAACCTACGAGCAGTACTTC. It translates to CASSETSGRTYEQYF.

The sample holds a few counts of this clone. V is TRBV5-1 and J is TRBJ1-2; no clear D. V was shortened by 4 bases and J by 4 bases, with 17 bases between the two germline ends. The CDR3 length is 15 residues. The germline CDR1 and CDR2 sequences are SGHRS and YFSETQ. The CDR3 loop is CASSPGDGDFYGYTF. The CDR3 coding sequence is TGCGCCAGCAGCCCCGGAGACGGAGATTTCTATGGCTACACCTTC. Filled out from reference TRBV5-1 and TRBJ1-2, the complete variable domain reads KAGVTQTPRYLIKTRGQQVTLSCSPISGHRSVSWYQQTPGQGLQFLFEYFSETQRNKGNFPGRFSGRQFSNSRSEMNVSTLELGDSALYLCASSPGDGDFYGYTFGSGTRLTVV.

This rearrangement joins TRBV7-9 to TRBJ2-1; 8 positions match TRBD1. V trimming: 4 bases; J trimming: 9 bases; junction bases outside the gene matches: 11. This CDR3 contains 15 residues. The V gene's germline CDR1 is SEHNR and CDR2 FQNEAQ (reference sequence). The CDR3 nucleotides are TGTGCCAGCAGCTCGCCAAGGCAGGGGGCCAGTGAGCAGTTCTTC. Translated, it gives CASSSPRQGASEQFF.

This chain uses TRBV5-1 with TRBJ2-5, with TRBD2 matching 8 bases. V lost 0 bases and J lost 2; bases outside the gene matches: 0. Germline loops: CDR1 SGHRS, CDR2 YFSETQ. This CDR3 is built from 14 residues. The CDR3 nucleotides read TGCGCCAGCAGCTTGGGACTAGCGCAAGAGACCCAGTACTTC. The encoded protein is CASSLGLAQETQYF. The variable domain in full, with the rest retrieved from reference TRBV5-1 and TRBJ2-5, is KAGVTQTPRYLIKTRGQQVTLSCSPISGHRSVSWYQQTPGQGLQFLFEYFSETQRNKGNFPGRFSGRQFSNSRSEMNVSTLELGDSALYLCASSLGLAQETQYFGPGTRLLVL.

The J gene is TRBJ1-2, the V gene TRBV4-1; a possible D gene is TRBD1 (6 bases). This CDR3 contains 15 residues. V lost 0 bases, J lost 7 bases, and 15 bases lay in between. Germline assignment: CDR1 MGHRA and CDR2 YSYEKL. This CDR3 reads CASSQDVRQDAGYTF. The CDR3 DNA is TGCGCCAGCAGCCAAGATGTTCGACAGGACGCTGGCTACACCTTC.

The rearrangement joins TRBV28 to TRBJ2-7; unclear D gene. The V gene lost 7 bases and the J gene lost 2 bases, with 6 bases spanning the gap. Germline V gene lookup returns CDR1 MDHEN and CDR2 SYDVKM. The CDR3 runs 11 residues. CDR3 loop: CASTTTYEQYF. The DNA for the CDR3 is TGTGCCAGCACCACAACCTACGAGCAGTACTTC. Looking up the rest from reference TRBV28 and TRBJ2-7 gives the full variable domain: DVKVTQSSRYLVKRTGEKVFLECVQDMDHENMFWYRQDPGLGLRLIYFSYDVKMKEKGDIPEGYSVSREKKERFSLILESASTNQTSMYLCASTTTYEQYFGPGTRLTVT.

The chain joins TRBV10-3 to TRBJ1-3; 9 nucleotides agree with TRBD1. The CDR3 is 15 residues long. Trimming removed 2 bases from V and 6 bases from J; junction bases left unmatched: 5. CDR1 ENHRY and CDR2 SYGVKD come from the germline V gene. This chain's CDR3 is CAISEPRDRENTIYF. The CDR3 region has the DNA TGTGCCATCAGTGAGCCCCGGGACAGGGAAAACACCATATATTTT.

The chain is built from TRBV11-2 and TRBJ1-1; possibly TRBD1 for D (5 bases). Looked up from germline, CDR1 is SGHAT and CDR2 is FQNNGV. The CDR3 runs to 14 residues. V lost 2 bases and J 0 bases, leaving 7 bases between the germline ends. Written as DNA, the CDR3 is TGTGCCAGCAGCTTATCAGGGTTGAACACTGAAGCTTTCTTT. Its translation: CASSLSGLNTEAFF. The variable domain in full, completed from reference TRBV11-2 and TRBJ1-1, reads EAGVAQSPRYKIIEKRQSVAFWCNPISGHATLYWYQQILGQGPKLLIQFQNNGVVDDSQLPKDRFSAERLKGVDSTLKIQPAKLEDSAVYLCASSLSGLNTEAFFGQGTRLTVV.

This chain joins TRBV6-4 and TRBJ2-2; 13 nucleotides match TRBD2. The V gene end was trimmed by 0 bases and the J gene end by 2 bases; junction bases not matched to a gene: 9. The CDR3 runs to 20 residues. Germline V gene data show CDR1 as MRHNA and CDR2 as SNTAGT. DNA for the CDR3: TGTGCCAGCAGTGACTCCCGGACTAGCGGGAGCCACCTAAACACCGGGGAGCTGTTTTTT. Translated: CASSDSRTSGSHLNTGELFF.

The chain joins TRBV10-3 to TRBJ2-5; the match to TRBD2 covers 13 bases. With V trimmed by 3 bases and J by 2 bases, 9 bases remained unmatched. Germline values: CDR1 ENHRY, CDR2 SYGVKD. The CDR3 is made up of 18 amino acids. CDR3 amino acids: CAISDSTSGGLTQETQYF. In DNA form, the CDR3 reads TGTGCCATCAGTGATTCGACTAGCGGGGGGCTAACTCAAGAGACCCAGTACTTC.

V and J are TRBV19 and TRBJ1-4, with a tentative D call TRBD1 (5 bases). The CDR3 covers 15 residues. Trimming pared 5 bases from V and 6 bases from J, leaving 16 bases between. Germline V gene lookup returns CDR1 LNHDA and CDR2 SQIVND (reference sequence). The CDR3 sequence: CASSSHRIGDEKLFF. The CDR3 DNA reads TGTGCCAGTAGTTCCCACAGGATTGGGGATGAAAAACTGTTTTTT.

The rearrangement links TRBV6-5 to TRBJ2-1, with 9 bases lining up with TRBD2. Trimming took 1 base from V and 7 from J; bases not matched to a gene: 5. The CDR3 totals 15 residues. Looked up from germline, CDR1 is MNHEY and CDR2 is SVGAGI. CDR3 in amino acids: CASSYLAGGRNEQFF. CDR3 sequence (DNA): TGTGCCAGCAGTTACTTGGCGGGAGGGCGAAATGAGCAGTTCTTC.

The V call is TRBV4-1, the J call TRBJ2-2, with a weak D call TRBD2 (6 bases). The CDR3 consists of 14 residues. Germline CDR1 is MGHRA and CDR2 is YSYEKL. V was trimmed by 7 bases and J by 4 bases, leaving 13 bases between them. DNA of the CDR3: TGCGCCAGCAAGCCAGTGGGGGGCACCGGGGAGCTGTTTTTT. Encoded protein: CASKPVGGTGELFF.

The chain couples TRBV9 to TRBJ2-2; D is perhaps TRBD2 (6 bases). Germline-derived CDR1 and CDR2 are SGDLS and YYNGEE. This CDR3 has 15 amino acids. The V and J ends lost 4 bases and 4 bases respectively, with 14 bases between them. CDR3 sequence reads: CASSFSGEITGELFF. The CDR3 nucleotides are TGTGCCAGCAGCTTTTCGGGGGAGATCACCGGGGAGCTGTTTTTT.

The chain couples TRBV6-5 to TRBJ2-3; TRBD2 aligns across 8 bases. Per germline, CDR1 MNHEY and CDR2 SVGAGI. CDR3 length equals 15 residues. The V and J ends lost 4 bases and 1 base, in that order; junction bases with no gene match: 4. The CDR3 sequence is CASSSGRGGTDTQYF. The CDR3 DNA is TGTGCCAGCAGTTCCGGGCGGGGGGGCACAGATACGCAGTATTTT.

The chain is built from TRBV19 and TRBJ2-5; D is undetermined. There are 13 residues in the CDR3. Germline V lookup: CDR1 LNHDA, CDR2 SQIVND (reference sequence). V was shortened by 5 bases and J by 4 bases, with 11 bases between the two germline ends. CDR3 DNA: TGTGCCAGTAGTCCTAACGGTGGAGAGACCCAGTACTTC. Translating it yields CASSPNGGETQYF.

J is TRBJ2-7 and V is TRBV7-9; TRBD2 matches at 7 bases. With V trimmed by 5 bases and J by 5 bases, 6 bases remained unmatched. The length of the CDR3 is 13 residues. The V gene's germline CDR1 is SEHNR and CDR2 FQNEAQ (reference sequence). The CDR3 loop is CASSLSGGNEQYF. CDR3 DNA sequence: TGTGCCAGCAGCCTGTCGGGGGGAAACGAGCAGTACTTC. The full variable domain, its missing parts supplied by reference TRBV7-9 and TRBJ2-7, is DTGVSQNPRHKITKRGQNVTFRCDPISEHNRLYWYRQTLGQGPEFLTYFQNEAQLEKSRLLSDRFSAERPKGSFSTLEIQRTEQGDSAMYLCASSLSGGNEQYFGPGTRLTVT.

The chain has TRBV7-9 and TRBJ2-2; 9 bases are shared with TRBD1. CDR3 length equals 19 residues. V trimming: 8 bases; J trimming: 6 bases; junction bases outside the gene matches: 22. Germline loops: CDR1 SEHNR, CDR2 FQNEAQ (reference sequence). In DNA form, the CDR3 reads TGTGCCAGCCTCGGAGGAGGGACAGGGTTTTCTTTTGGGGCCGGGGAGCTGTTTTTT. Its protein is CASLGGGTGFSFGAGELFF. The full variable domain, completed using reference TRBV7-9 and TRBJ2-2, is DTGVSQNPRHKITKRGQNVTFRCDPISEHNRLYWYRQTLGQGPEFLTYFQNEAQLEKSRLLSDRFSAERPKGSFSTLEIQRTEQGDSAMYLCASLGGGTGFSFGAGELFFGEGSRLTVL.

Concerning this clone itself: A junction end diverges from the germline sequence, so it may reflect a read error. V and J are TRBV29-1 and TRBJ2-1, with 12 bases lining up with TRBD2. The V gene's germline CDR1 is SQVTM and CDR2 ANQGSEA. The CDR3 is made up of 12 amino acids. The CDR3 is CSVATSGGVPVF. The CDR3 DNA follows: TGCAGCGTCGCGACTAGCGGGGGAGTCCCCGTCTTC.

The rearrangement uses TRBV5-6 and TRBJ2-3; TRBD1 matches 9 bases. The CDR3 extends over 16 amino acids. CDR1 and CDR2 from the germline V gene are SGHDT and YYEEEE. After removal of 2 bases from V and 1 base from J, the junction contained 5 bases not matched to a gene. DNA of the CDR3: TGTGCCAGCAGCTTTTGGACAGGGGTGGGCACAGATACGCAGTATTTT. This encodes CASSFWTGVGTDTQYF.

This clone showed up just once. V gene TRBV7-9 combines with J gene TRBJ2-7; weak D call: TRBD2 (6 bases). The V gene lost 2 bases and the J gene lost 3 bases, with 14 bases spanning the gap. This CDR3 comprises 15 residues. The V gene's germline CDR1 is SEHNR and CDR2 FQNEAQ (reference sequence). The CDR3 region is CASSLQGRRDYEQYF. CDR3 in DNA: TGTGCCAGCAGCTTACAGGGTCGGCGGGACTACGAGCAGTACTTC.

The chain joins TRBV27 to TRBJ2-7; weak D call: TRBD1 (5 bases). The CDR3 is 13 residues long. V was clipped by 7 bases and J by 4 bases, with 14 bases between them. In germline, CDR1 is MNHEY, CDR2 SMNVEV (reference sequence). CDR3 bases: TGTGCCAGCACAAAGGGGCCAAGATACGAGCAGTACTTC. Residues: CASTKGPRYEQYF.

The rearrangement links TRBV5-6 to TRBJ1-1; the match to TRBD1 covers 8 bases. Germline CDR1 reads SGHDT; CDR2 reads YYEEEE. Losses at the gene ends were 4 bases for V and 1 base for J; bases not matched to a gene: 9. The CDR3 has 16 amino acids. CDR3 loop: CASSHYWDRKNTEAFF. Here the CDR3 DNA reads TGTGCCAGCAGCCACTACTGGGACAGGAAGAACACTGAAGCTTTCTTT.

The chain links TRBV6-6 to TRBJ1-6; 9 bases align to TRBD1. The CDR3 contains 15 residues. V dropped 7 bases and J dropped 7; count of bases not matched to a gene: 8. Germline CDR1 reads MNHNY; CDR2 reads SVGAGI (reference sequence). CDR3 amino acids: CASNPLGQGNSPLHF. CDR3 nucleotides: TGTGCCAGCAACCCCCTGGGACAGGGAAATTCACCCCTCCACTTT.

This chain uses TRBV5-4 with TRBJ2-5; possibly TRBD1 for D (7 bases). V was cut by 4 bases and J by 4 bases, with 17 bases left in between. Germline assignment: CDR1 SGHNT and CDR2 YYREEE (reference sequence). The CDR3 is 15 residues long. This CDR3 is CASSPAGGLGETQYF. Written as DNA, the CDR3 is TGTGCCAGCAGCCCGGCAGGGGGGCTAGGAGAGACCCAGTACTTC.

This chain uses TRBV27 with TRBJ2-6, with 8 bases that match TRBD2. V dropped 1 base and J dropped 1; count of bases not matched to a gene: 6. Germline V gene sequence: CDR1 MNHEY, CDR2 SMNVEV (reference sequence). This CDR3 is 18 amino acids long. The CDR3 here is CASSLFGTSFSGANVLTF. DNA for the CDR3: TGTGCCAGCAGTTTATTCGGGACTAGTTTTTCTGGGGCCAACGTCCTGACTTTC.

The table lists this clone with a count of one. This chain connects TRBV5-4 to TRBJ1-3; no reliable D call. Looked up from germline, CDR1 is SGHNT and CDR2 is YYREEE (reference sequence). The V end was cut by 0 bases, the J end by 0 bases, with 10 bases between. This CDR3 region has 16 residues. DNA of the CDR3: TGTGCCAGCAGCTTGGTCAATGCTAACTCTGGAAACACCATATATTTT. This sequence encodes CASSLVNANSGNTIYF.